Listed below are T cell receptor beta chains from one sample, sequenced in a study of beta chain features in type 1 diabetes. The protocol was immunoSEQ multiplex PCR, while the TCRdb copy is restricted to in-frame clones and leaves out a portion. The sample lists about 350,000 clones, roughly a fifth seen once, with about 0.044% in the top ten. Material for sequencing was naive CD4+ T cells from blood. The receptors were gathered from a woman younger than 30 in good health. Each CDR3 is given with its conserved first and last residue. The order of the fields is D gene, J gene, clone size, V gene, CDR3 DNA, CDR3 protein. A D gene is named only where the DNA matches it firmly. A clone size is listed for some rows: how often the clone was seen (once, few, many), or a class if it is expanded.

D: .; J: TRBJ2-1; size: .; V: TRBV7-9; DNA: TGTGCCAGCAGCGAGGGCGCGTACAATGAGCAGTTCTTC; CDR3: CASSEGAYNEQFF
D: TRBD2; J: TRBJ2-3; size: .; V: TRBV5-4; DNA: TGTGCCAGCAGCTACGGATCAGCGGGGGCAGATACGCAGTATTTT; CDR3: CASSYGSAGADTQYF
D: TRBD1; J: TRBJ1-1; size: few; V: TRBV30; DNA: TGTGCCTGGTTGGGACAGGGAAACACTGAAGCTTTCTTT; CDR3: CAWLGQGNTEAFF
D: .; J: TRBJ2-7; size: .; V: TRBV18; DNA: TGTGCCAGCTCTGGCGGGAAGGGTGCGTACGAGCAGTACTTC; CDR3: CASSGGKGAYEQYF
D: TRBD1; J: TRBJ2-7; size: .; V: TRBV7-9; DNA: TGTGCCAGCAGCTTAGATAAGGGGGCTAGCTCCTACGAGCAGTACTTC; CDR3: CASSLDKGASSYEQYF
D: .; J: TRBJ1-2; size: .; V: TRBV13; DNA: TGTGCCAGCAGCATCTGGGACACCAACTATGGCTACACCTTC; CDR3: CASSIWDTNYGYTF
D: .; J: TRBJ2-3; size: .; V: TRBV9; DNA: TGTGCCAGCTCCCTAACCCCGGGACTCAACACAGATACGCAGTATTTT; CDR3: CASSLTPGLNTDTQYF
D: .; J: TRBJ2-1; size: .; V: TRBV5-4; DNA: TGTGCCAGCAGCTTGGTTCACAACAATGAGCAGTTCTTC; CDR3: CASSLVHNNEQFF
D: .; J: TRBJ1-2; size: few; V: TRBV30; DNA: TGTGCCTGGAGTGTACAGGCAAACTATGGCTACACCTTC; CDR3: CAWSVQANYGYTF
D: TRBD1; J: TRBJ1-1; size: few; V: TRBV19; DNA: TGTGCCAGTAGTACCCGACAGGGGAACACTGAAGCTTTCTTT; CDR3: CASSTRQGNTEAFF
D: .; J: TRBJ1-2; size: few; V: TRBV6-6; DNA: TGTGCCAGCAGTTACCGTATTTCAGCTAACTATGGCTACACCTTC; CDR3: CASSYRISANYGYTF
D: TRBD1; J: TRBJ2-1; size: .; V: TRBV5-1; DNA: TGCGCCAGCAGCTCTAGGACAGGGAGCAATGAGCAGTTCTTC; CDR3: CASSSRTGSNEQFF
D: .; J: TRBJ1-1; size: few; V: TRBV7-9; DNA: TGTGCCAGCAGCGTATGGACTCGAGGGGAGGGGAGCACTGAAGCTTTCTTT; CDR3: CASSVWTRGEGSTEAFF
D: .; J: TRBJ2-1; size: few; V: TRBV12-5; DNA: TGTGCTAGTGCCTTGGACAGTGCGAACGATGAGCAGTTCTTC; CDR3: CASALDSANDEQFF
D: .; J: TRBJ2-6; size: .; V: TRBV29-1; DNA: TGCAGCGTTGAAGACCCGGGATCCCGACTCGGGGCCAACGTCCTGACTTTC; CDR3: CSVEDPGSRLGANVLTF
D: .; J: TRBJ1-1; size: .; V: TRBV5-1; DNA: TGCGCCAGCAGCACGCGGGGGGACGGGTCTGAAGCTTTCTTT; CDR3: CASSTRGDGSEAFF
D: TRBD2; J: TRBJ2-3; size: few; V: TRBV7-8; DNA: TGTGCCAGCAGCTTAGCGCGACTAGCGGGGTTTTCTAGCACAGATACGCAGTATTTT; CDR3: CASSLARLAGFSSTDTQYF
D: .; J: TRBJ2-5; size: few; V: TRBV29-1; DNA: TGCAGCGTTGCCCAGACAAGCCAAGAGACCCAGTACTTC; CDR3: CSVAQTSQETQYF
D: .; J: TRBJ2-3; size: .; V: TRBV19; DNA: TGTGCCAGTAGTATATTCGGTCCGACTGGGGATACGCAGTATTTT; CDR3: CASSIFGPTGDTQYF
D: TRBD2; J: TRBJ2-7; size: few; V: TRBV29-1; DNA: TGCAGCGTTACCGGGATCGCGGGAGCCGCCGAGCAGTACTTC; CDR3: CSVTGIAGAAEQYF
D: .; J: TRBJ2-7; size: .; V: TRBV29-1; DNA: TGCAGCGCCTCAACGGACTGGGCGAGTGAGCAGTACTTC; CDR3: CSASTDWASEQYF
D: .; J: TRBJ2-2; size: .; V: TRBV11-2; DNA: TGTGCCAGCAGCTGGTTTCCGGGATCCACCGGGGAGCTGTTTTTT; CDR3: CASSWFPGSTGELFF
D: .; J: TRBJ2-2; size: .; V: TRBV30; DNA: TGTGCCTGGAGTGGTGAGCGGCGGAACACCGGGGAGCTGTTTTTT; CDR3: CAWSGERRNTGELFF
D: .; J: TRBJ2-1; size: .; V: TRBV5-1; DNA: TGCGCCAGCAGCTTGCGAGGCTATGAGCAGTTCTTC; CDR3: CASSLRGYEQFF
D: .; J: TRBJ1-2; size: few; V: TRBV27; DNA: TGTGCCAGCAGTTTCCACCAGGGGAATGGCTACACCTTC; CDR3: CASSFHQGNGYTF
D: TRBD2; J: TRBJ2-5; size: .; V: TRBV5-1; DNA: TGCGCCAGCAGCTTGGGGGCTACTAGCGGGCCCTTCCAAGAGACCCAGTACTTC; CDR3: CASSLGATSGPFQETQYF
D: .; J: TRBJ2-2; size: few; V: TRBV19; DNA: TGTGCCAGTAGTTCAGGGGTTAACACCGGGGAGCTGTTTTTT; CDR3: CASSSGVNTGELFF
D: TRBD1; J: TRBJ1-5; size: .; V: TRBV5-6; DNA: TGTGCCAGCAGCTTGGGACAGGGAAGGCCCCAGCATTTT; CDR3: CASSLGQGRPQHF
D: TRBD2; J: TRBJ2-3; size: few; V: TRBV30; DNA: TGTGCCTGGAGCCCGCCTTGGGTAGCGGGTAAGACAGATACGCAGTATTTT; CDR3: CAWSPPWVAGKTDTQYF
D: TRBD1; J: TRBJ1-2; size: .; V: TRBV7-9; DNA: TGTGCCAGCAGCATTGGACAGGGTGATGGCTACACCTTC; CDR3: CASSIGQGDGYTF
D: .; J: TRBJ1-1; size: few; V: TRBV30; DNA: TGTGCCTGGAGTGGGCAGGGGCACACTGAAGCTTTCTTT; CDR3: CAWSGQGHTEAFF
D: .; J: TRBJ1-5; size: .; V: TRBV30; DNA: TGTGCCTGGAGCCTACAGGGTCCTCAGCCCCAGCATTTT; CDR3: CAWSLQGPQPQHF
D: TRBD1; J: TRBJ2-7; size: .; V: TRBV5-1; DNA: TGCGCCAGCAGCTTACAGGACAGGGTTACCTACGAGCAGTACTTC; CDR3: CASSLQDRVTYEQYF
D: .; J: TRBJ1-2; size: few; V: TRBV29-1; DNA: TGCAGCGGTGGGGCCTCTCAATATGGCTACACCTTC; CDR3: CSGGASQYGYTF
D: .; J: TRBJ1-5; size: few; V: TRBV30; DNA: TGTGCCTGGAGTGCTTCGGTAAGTCAGCCCCAGCATTTT; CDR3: CAWSASVSQPQHF
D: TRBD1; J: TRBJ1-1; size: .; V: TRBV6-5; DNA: TGTGCCAGCAGTTCGGGACAGGGGCTTGGTTCTGAAGCTTTCTTT; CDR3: CASSSGQGLGSEAFF
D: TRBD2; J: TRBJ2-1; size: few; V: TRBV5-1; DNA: TGCGCCAGCAGCCTCACCCCGACTAGCGGGAGCCTCAATGAGCAGTTCTTC; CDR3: CASSLTPTSGSLNEQFF
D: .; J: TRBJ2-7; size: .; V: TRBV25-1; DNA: TGTGCCAGCAGTGGCCAGACTTACGAGCAGTACTTC; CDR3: CASSGQTYEQYF
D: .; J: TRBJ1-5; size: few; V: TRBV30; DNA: TGTGCCTGGAGCTCTACAGGGAATCAGCCCCAGCATTTT; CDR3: CAWSSTGNQPQHF
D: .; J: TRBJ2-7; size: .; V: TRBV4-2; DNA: TGTGCCAGCAGCCAAGGCGGGGATCTCTACGAGCAGTACTTC; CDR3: CASSQGGDLYEQYF
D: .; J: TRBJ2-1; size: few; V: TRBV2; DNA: TGTGCCAGCAGTGACCCAATCGAGCAGTTCTTC; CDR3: CASSDPIEQFF
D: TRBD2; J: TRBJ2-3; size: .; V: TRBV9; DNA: TGTGCCAGCAGCGTTTCCTTGGGACTAGCGGGGGGACTCAGAAGCACAGATACGCAGTATTTT; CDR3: CASSVSLGLAGGLRSTDTQYF
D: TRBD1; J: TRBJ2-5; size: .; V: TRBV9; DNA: TGTGCCAGCAGCGTAACAGGGGCAACCCAGTACTTC; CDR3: CASSVTGATQYF
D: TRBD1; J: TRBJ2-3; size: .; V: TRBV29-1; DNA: TGCAGCGCGGGGCCTTCACCGGGACAGGGGTTTTCAGATACGCAGTATTTT; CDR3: CSAGPSPGQGFSDTQYF
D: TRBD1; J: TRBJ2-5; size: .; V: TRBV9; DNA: TGTGCCAGCAGCCCGAGACAGGGGGCAAAAGGGAATCAAGAGACCCAGTACTTC; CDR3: CASSPRQGAKGNQETQYF
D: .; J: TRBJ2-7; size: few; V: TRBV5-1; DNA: TGCGCCAGCAATTCTGACTACTCCTACGAGCAGTACTTC; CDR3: CASNSDYSYEQYF
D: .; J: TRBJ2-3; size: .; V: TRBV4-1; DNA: TGCGCCAGCAGCCGAGACTTCACAGATACGCAGTATTTT; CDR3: CASSRDFTDTQYF
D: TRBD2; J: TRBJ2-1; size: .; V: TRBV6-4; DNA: TGTGCCAGCAGTGACTCCCTACTAGCGGGAGCTCCCAATGAGCAGTTCTTC; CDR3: CASSDSLLAGAPNEQFF
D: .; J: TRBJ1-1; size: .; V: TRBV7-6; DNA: TGTGCCAGCAGCGCCCACAGGGATCGAGACACTGAAGCTTTCTTT; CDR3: CASSAHRDRDTEAFF
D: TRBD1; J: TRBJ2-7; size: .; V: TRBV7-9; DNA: TGTGCCAGCAGCCTGATTAGTGGGACAGGGAAAAGCTCCTACGAGCAGTACTTC; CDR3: CASSLISGTGKSSYEQYF